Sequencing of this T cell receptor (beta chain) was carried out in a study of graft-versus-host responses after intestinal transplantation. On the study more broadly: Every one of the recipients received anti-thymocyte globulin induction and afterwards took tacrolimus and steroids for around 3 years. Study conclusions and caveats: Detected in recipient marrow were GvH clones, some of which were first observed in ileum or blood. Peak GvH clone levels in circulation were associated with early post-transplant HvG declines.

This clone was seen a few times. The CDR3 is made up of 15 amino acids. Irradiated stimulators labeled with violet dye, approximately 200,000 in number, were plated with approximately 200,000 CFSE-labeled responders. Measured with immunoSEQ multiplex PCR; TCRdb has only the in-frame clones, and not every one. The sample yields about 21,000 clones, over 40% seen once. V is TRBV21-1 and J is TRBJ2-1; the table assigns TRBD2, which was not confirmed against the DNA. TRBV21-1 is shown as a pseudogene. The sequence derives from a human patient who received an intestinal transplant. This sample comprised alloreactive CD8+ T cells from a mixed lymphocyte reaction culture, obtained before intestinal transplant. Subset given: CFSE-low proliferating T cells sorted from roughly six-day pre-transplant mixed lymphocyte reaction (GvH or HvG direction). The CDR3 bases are TGTGCCAGCATCCCTGCCCCGAGCTCCTACAATGAGCAGTTCTTC. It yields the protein CASIPAPSSYNEQFF.